This T cell receptor beta chain was captured by sequencing in a study of cytomegalovirus exposure and HLA in healthy donors. About the study: One earlier analysis, a look at roughly 180 million T cells, found about 100 million unique TCR beta sequences. Study-wide results and caveats: Indistinguishability led to the exclusion of some V segments, TRBV6-2 and TRBV6-3 included. In a later analysis, at a false discovery rate of 0.05, approximately 16,000 TCR beta sequences matched HLA alleles. Researchers catalogued about 150 TCR beta chains as cytomegalovirus-associated.

Amplification used 60 Vbeta primers and 13 Jbeta primers. Profiling relied on immunoSEQ multiplex PCR, and the TCRdb table lists in-frame clones only, not all of them. Of some 40,000 clones in the sample, roughly 50% were seen once. The CDR3 length is 15 residues. J lost 6 bases, V lost 5 bases, and 10 bases had no gene match. CDR1 and CDR2 from the germline V gene are KGHSH and LQKENI. With regard to this clone: Its target is not known.

This TCR derives from a woman in her thirties or forties in good health and CMV-seropositive. This rearrangement joins TRBV18 to TRBJ1-1; 9 bases line up with TRBD1. The sequencing sample was made of PBMCs. The CDR3 coding sequence is TGTGCCAGCTCAAACACACAGGGGGCGGGGGCTGAAGCTTTCTTT. Protein: CASSNTQGAGAEAFF.